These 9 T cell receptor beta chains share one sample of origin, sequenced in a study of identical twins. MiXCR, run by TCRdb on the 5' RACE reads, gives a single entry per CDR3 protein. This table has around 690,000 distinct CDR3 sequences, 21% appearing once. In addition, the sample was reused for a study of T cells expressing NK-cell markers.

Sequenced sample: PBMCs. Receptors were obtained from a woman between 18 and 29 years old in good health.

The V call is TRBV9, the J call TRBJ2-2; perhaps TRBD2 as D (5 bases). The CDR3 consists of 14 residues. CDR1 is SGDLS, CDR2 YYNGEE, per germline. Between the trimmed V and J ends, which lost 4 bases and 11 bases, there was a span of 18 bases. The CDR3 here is CASSLIDGVGELFF. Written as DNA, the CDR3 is TGTGCCAGCAGCCTCATCGACGGGGTTGGAGAGCTGTTTTTT.

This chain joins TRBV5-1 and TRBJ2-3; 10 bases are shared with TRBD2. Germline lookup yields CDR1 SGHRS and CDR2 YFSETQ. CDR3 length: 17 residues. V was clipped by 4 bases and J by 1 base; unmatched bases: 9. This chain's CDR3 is CASSLGRTSGRTDTQYF. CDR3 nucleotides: TGCGCCAGCAGCCTAGGACGGACTAGCGGCCGCACAGATACGCAGTATTTT.

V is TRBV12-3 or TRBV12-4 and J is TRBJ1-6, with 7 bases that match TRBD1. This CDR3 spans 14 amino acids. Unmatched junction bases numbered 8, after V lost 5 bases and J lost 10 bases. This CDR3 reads CASSPRGSRSPLHF. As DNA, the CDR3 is TGTGCCAGCAGTCCCAGGGGGTCGAGGTCACCCCTCCACTTT.

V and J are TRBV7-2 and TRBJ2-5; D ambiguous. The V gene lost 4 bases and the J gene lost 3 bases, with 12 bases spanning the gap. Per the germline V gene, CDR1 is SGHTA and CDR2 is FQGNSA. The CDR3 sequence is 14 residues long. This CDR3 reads CASSSSELKETQYF. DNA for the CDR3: TGTGCCAGCAGCTCGAGCGAGCTGAAAGAGACCCAGTACTTC.

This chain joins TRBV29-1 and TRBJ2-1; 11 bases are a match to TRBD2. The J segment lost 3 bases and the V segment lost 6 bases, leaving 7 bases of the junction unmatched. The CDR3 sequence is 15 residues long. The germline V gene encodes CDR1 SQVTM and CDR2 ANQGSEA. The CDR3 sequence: CSVEGLAEIYNEQFF. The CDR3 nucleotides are TGCAGCGTCGAGGGACTAGCGGAGATCTACAATGAGCAGTTCTTC.

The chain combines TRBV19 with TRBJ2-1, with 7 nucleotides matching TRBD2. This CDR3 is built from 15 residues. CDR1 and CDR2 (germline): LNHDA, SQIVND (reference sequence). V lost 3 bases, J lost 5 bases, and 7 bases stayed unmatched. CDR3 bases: TGTGCCAGTAGTATGTCAGCGGGGCCACACAATGAGCAGTTCTTC. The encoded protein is CASSMSAGPHNEQFF.

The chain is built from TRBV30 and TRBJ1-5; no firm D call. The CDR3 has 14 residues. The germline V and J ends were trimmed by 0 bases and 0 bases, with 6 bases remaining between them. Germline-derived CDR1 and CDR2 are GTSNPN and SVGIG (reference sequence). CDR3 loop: CAWSVYNSNQPQHF. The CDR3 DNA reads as TGTGCCTGGAGTGTGTACAATAGCAATCAGCCCCAGCATTTT. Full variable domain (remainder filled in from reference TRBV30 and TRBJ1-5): SQTIHQWPATLVQPVGSPLSLECTVEGTSNPNLYWYRQAAGRGLQLLFYSVGIGQISSEVPQNLSASRPQDRQFILSSKKLLLSDSGFYLCAWSVYNSNQPQHFGDGTRLSIL.

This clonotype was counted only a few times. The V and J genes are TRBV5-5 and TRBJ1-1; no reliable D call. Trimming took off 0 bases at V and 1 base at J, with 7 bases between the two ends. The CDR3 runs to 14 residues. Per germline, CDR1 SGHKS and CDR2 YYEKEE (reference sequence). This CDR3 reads CASSLVSQNTEAFF. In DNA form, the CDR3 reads TGTGCCAGCAGCTTGGTGTCCCAGAACACTGAAGCTTTCTTT.

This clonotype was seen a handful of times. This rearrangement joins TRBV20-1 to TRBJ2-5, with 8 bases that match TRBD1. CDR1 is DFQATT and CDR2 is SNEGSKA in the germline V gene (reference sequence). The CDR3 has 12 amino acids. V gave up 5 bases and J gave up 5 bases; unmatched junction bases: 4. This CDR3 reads CSAQDRVETQYF. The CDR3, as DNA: TGCAGTGCTCAGGACAGGGTTGAGACCCAGTACTTC.